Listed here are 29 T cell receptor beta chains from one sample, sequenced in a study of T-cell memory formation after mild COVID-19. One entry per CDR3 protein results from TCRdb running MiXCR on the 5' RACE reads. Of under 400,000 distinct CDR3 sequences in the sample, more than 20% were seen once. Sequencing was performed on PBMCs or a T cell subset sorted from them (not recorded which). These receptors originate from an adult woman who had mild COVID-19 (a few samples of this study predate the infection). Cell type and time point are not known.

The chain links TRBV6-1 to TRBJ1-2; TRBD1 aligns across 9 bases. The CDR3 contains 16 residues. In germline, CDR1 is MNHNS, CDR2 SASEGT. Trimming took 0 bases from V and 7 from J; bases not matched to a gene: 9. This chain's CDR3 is CASSEAGTGMWFGYTF. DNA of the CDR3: TGTGCCAGCAGTGAAGCGGGGACAGGGATGTGGTTTGGCTACACCTTC.

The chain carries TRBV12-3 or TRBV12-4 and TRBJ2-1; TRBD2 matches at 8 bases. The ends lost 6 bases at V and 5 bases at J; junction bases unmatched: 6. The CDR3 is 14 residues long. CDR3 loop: CASSTGTRNNEQFF. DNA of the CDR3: TGTGCCAGCAGCACCGGGACTAGGAACAATGAGCAGTTCTTC.

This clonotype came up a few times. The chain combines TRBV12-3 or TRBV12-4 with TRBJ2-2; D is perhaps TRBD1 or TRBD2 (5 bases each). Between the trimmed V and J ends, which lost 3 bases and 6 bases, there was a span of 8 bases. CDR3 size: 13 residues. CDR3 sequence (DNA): TGTGCCAGCAGTTTGGTGGGGGCCGGGGAGCTGTTTTTT. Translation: CASSLVGAGELFF.

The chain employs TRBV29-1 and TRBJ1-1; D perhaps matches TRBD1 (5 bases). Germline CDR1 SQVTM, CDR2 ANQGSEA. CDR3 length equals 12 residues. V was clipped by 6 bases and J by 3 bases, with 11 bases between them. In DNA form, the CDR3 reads TGCAGCGTCCCGTCGGGGGACACTGAAGCTTTCTTT. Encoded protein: CSVPSGDTEAFF.

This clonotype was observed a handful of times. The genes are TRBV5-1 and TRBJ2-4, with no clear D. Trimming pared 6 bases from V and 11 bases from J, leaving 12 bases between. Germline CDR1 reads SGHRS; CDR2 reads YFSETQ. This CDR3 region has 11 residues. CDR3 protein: CASNSGLLQYF. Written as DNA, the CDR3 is TGCGCCAGCAATTCTGGTCTTCTTCAGTACTTC.

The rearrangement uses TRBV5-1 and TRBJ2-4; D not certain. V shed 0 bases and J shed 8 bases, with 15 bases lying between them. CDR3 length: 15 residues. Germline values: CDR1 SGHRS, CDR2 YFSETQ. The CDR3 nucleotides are TGCGCCAGCAGCTTGGGACATGGGGATTGGGACATTCAGTACTTC. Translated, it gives CASSLGHGDWDIQYF.

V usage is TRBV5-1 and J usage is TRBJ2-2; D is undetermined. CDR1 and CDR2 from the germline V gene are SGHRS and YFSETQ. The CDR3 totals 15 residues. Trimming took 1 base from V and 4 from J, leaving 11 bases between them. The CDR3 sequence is CASSLTAPGTGELFF. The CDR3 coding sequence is TGCGCCAGCAGCTTGACGGCCCCGGGCACCGGGGAGCTGTTTTTT.

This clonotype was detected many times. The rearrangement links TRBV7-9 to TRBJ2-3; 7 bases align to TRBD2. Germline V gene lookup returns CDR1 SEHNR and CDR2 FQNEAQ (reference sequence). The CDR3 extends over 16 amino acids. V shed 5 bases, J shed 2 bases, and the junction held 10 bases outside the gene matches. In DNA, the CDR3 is TGTGCCAGCAGCATACCTCGGGACTACCTCACAGATACGCAGTATTTT. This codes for CASSIPRDYLTDTQYF.

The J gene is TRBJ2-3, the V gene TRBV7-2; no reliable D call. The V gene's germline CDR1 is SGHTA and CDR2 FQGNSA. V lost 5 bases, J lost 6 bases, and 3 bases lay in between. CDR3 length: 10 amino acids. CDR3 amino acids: CASSQDTQYF. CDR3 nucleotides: TGTGCCAGCAGCCAGGATACGCAGTATTTT.

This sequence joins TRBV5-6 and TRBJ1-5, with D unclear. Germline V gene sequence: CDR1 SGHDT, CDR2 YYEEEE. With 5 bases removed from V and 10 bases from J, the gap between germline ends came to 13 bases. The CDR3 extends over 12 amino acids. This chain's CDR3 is CASRYIGRPQHF. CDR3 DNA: TGTGCCAGCAGATATATTGGACGACCCCAGCATTTT.

The CDR3 coding sequence is TGTGCCAGCAGTTACGGGAAAAGAGATACGCAGTATTTT. Its protein product is CASSYGKRDTQYF. This chain uses TRBV27 with TRBJ2-3, with D tentatively TRBD2 (5 bases). The CDR3 is 13 residues long. V lost 4 bases to trimming and J lost 5 bases, with 10 bases between them. Germline CDR1 reads MNHEY; CDR2 reads SMNVEV (reference sequence).

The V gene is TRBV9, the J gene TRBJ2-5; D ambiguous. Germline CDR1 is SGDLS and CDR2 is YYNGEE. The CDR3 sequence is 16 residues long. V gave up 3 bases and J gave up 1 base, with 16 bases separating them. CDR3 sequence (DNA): TGTGCCAGCAGCGAAAAGGTCGACCTACTCCAAGAGACCCAGTACTTC. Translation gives CASSEKVDLLQETQYF.

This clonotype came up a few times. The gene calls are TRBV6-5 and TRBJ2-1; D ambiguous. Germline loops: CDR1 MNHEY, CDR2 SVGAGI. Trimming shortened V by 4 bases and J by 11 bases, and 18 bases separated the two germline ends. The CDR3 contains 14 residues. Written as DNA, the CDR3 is TGTGCCAGCAGTTCCCCCGGCATGGCCCAGAAGCAGTTCTTC. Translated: CASSSPGMAQKQFF.

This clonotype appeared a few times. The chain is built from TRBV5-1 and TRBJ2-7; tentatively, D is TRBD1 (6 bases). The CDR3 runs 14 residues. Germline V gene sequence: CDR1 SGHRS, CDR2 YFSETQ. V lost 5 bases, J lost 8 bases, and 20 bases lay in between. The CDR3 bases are TGCGCCAGCAGTTCCGGACAGACTCGTTTGAAGCAGTACTTC. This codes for CASSSGQTRLKQYF.

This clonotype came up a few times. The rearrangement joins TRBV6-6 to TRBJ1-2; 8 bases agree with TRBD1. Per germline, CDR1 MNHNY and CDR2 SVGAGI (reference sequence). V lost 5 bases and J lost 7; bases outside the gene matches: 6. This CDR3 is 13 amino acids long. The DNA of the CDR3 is TGTGCCAGCAGTCCCCTGGACAGGGCTGGCTACACCTTC. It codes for CASSPLDRAGYTF.

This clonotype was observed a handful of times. The CDR3, as DNA: TGTGCCAGCAGCTTAGGGGACGTAGCGGGAGGGCCTTTCAATGAGCAGTTCTTC. Its protein product is CASSLGDVAGGPFNEQFF. This chain uses TRBV11-2 with TRBJ2-1; 11 bases align to TRBD2. CDR1 and CDR2 from the germline V gene are SGHAT and FQNNGV. The V gene end was trimmed by 1 base and the J gene end by 6 bases; junction bases not matched to a gene: 11. This CDR3 contains 18 residues.

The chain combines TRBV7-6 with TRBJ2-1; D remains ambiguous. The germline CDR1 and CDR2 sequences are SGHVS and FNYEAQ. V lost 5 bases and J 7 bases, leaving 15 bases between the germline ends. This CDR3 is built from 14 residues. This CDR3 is CASSPASLGNEQFF. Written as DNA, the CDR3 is TGTGCCAGCAGCCCCGCTTCCCTAGGTAATGAGCAGTTCTTC.

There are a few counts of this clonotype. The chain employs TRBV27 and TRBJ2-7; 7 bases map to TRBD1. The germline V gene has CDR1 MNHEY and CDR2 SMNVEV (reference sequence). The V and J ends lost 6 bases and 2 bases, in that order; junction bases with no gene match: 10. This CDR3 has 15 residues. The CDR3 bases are TGTGCCAGCAGGCAGTCCGGGACAGTCCCCTACGAGCAGTACTTC. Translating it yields CASRQSGTVPYEQYF.

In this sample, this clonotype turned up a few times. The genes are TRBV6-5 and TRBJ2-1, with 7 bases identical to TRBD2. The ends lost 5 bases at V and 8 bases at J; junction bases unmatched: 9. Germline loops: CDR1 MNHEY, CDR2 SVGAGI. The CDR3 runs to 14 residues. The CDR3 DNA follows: TGTGCCAGCAGTAGAGCGGGAAAGGGCCATGAGCAGTTCTTC. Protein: CASSRAGKGHEQFF.

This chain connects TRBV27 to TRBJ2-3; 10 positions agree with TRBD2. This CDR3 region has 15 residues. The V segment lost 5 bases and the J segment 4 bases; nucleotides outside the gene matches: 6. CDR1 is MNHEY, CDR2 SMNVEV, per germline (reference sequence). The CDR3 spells CASSPAGGRADTQYF. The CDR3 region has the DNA TGTGCCAGCAGTCCAGCGGGGGGGCGCGCAGATACGCAGTATTTT.

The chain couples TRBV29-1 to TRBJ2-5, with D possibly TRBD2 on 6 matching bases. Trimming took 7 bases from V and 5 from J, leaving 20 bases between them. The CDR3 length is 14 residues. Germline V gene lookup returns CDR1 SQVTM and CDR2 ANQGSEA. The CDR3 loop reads CSADGPHAGETQYF. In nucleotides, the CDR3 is TGCAGCGCTGACGGACCCCACGCGGGGGAGACCCAGTACTTC. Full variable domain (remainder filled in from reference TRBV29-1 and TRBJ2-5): SAVISQKPSRDICQRGTSLTIQCQVDSQVTMMFWYRQQPGQSLTLIATANQGSEATYESGFVIDKFPISRPNLTFSTLTVSNMSPEDSSIYLCSADGPHAGETQYFGPGTRLLVL.

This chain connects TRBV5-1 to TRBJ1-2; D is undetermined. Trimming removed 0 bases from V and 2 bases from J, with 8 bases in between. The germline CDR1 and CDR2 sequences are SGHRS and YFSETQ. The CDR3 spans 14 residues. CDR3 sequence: CASSLEGVNYGYTF. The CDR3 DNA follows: TGCGCCAGCAGCTTGGAGGGAGTGAACTATGGCTACACCTTC.

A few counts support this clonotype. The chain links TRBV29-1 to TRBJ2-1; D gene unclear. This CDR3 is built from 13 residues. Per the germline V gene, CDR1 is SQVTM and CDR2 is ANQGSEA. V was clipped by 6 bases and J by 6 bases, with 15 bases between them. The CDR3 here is CSVAENLGNEQFF. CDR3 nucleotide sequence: TGCAGCGTAGCAGAGAACCTCGGCAATGAGCAGTTCTTC.

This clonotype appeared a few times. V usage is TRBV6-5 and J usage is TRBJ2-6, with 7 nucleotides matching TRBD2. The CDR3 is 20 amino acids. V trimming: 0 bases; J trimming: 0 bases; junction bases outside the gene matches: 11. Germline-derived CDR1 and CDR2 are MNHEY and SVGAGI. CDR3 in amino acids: CASSYSILPSGVSGANVLTF. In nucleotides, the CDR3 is TGTGCCAGCAGTTACTCGATTCTCCCCAGCGGGGTCTCTGGGGCCAACGTCCTGACTTTC.

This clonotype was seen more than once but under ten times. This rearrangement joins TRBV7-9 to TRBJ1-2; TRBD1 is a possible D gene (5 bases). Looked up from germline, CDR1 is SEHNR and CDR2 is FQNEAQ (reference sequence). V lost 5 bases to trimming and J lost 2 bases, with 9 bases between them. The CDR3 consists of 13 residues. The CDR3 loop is CASSHTGNYGYTF. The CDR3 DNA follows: TGTGCCAGCAGCCATACAGGAAACTATGGCTACACCTTC.

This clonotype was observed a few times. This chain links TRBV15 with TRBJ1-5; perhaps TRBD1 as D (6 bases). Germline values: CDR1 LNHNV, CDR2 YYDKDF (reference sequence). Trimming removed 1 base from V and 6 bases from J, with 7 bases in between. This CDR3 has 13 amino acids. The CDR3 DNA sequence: TGTGCCACCAGCAGAGGGGGGGCTCAGCCCCAGCATTTT. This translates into CATSRGGAQPQHF. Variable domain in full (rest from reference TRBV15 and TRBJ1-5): DAMVIQNPRYQVTQFGKPVTLSCSQTLNHNVMYWYQQKSSQAPKLLFHYYDKDFNNEADTPDNFQSRRPNTSFCFLDIRSPGLGDTAMYLCATSRGGAQPQHFGDGTRLSIL.

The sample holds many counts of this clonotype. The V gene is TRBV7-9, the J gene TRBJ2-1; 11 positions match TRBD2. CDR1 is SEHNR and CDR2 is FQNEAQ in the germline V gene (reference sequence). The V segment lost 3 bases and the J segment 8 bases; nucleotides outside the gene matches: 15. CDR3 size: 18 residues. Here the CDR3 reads CASSLTLAGGPGVDEQFF. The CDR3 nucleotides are TGTGCCAGCAGCTTGACCCTAGCGGGGGGCCCGGGAGTCGATGAGCAGTTCTTC.

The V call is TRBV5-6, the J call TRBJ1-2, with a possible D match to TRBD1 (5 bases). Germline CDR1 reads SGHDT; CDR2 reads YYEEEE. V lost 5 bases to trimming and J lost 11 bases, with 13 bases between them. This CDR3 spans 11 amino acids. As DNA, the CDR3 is TGTGCCAGCAGGCTCGGGACGGGATACACCTTC. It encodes CASRLGTGYTF.

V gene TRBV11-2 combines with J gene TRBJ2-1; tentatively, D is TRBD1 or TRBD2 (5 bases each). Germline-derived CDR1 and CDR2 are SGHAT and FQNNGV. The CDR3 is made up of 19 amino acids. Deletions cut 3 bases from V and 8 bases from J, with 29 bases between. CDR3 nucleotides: TGTGCCAGCAGCTTGGACCTACGGGACGAAAGTCGGAGGTCGGATGAGCAGTTCTTC. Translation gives CASSLDLRDESRRSDEQFF. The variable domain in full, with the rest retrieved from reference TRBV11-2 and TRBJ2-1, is EAGVAQSPRYKIIEKRQSVAFWCNPISGHATLYWYQQILGQGPKLLIQFQNNGVVDDSQLPKDRFSAERLKGVDSTLKIQPAKLEDSAVYLCASSLDLRDESRRSDEQFFGPGTRLTVL.